A selection of T cell receptor beta chains follows, all from one sample in a study of cytomegalovirus exposure and HLA in healthy donors. TCRdb's copy holds only in-frame clones and misses some; the assay was immunoSEQ multiplex PCR. This table has 150,000 to 200,000 clones, less than 85% appearing once. The sequencing sample was made of PBMCs. The receptors were sampled from a man aged 35-49 years in good health and CMV-seronegative. Both conserved end residues are part of each CDR3. A D gene is named only where the DNA matches it firmly. Clone size, where shown, is once, few, many, or a class for clones that have expanded.

clone_size,v_call,d_call,j_call,cdr3_nt,cdr3_aa
once,TRBV18,-,TRBJ2-7,TGTGCCAGCTCCCCCCCCGCAGGGGACGAGCAGTACTTC,CASSPPAGDEQYF
-,TRBV19,-,TRBJ2-7,TGTGCCAGTAGCCTGAGTCAGAGCAGGGCGTCCTTCTACGAGCAGTACTTC,CASSLSQSRASFYEQYF
-,TRBV25-1,-,TRBJ2-7,TGTGCCAGCAGTGATCCAACGCGGGACTACGAGCAGTACTTC,CASSDPTRDYEQYF
-,TRBV9,TRBD2,TRBJ2-5,TGTGCCAGCAGCCCAGAGGGAGCGGGGTGGATAGAGACCCAGTACTTC,CASSPEGAGWIETQYF
-,TRBV25-1,-,TRBJ1-2,TGTGCCAGCAGTGAGACTAACAGAAACTATGGCTACACCTTC,CASSETNRNYGYTF
-,TRBV19,-,TRBJ2-2,TGTGCCAGTAGTATAGGGAGCACCGGGGAGCTGTTTTTT,CASSIGSTGELFF
few,TRBV11-2,-,TRBJ2-1,TGTGCCAGCAGCTTAACAGGGAGCTCCTACAATGAGCAGTTCTTC,CASSLTGSSYNEQFF
-,TRBV10-2,TRBD2,TRBJ2-3,TGCGCCAGCAGTGAGTCGACTCCGCGGGAGCGGATAGATACGCAGTATTTT,CASSESTPRERIDTQYF
-,TRBV5-4,TRBD1,TRBJ2-7,TGTGCCAGCAGCTTGGGACAGGGTTTGTGGCAGTACTTC,CASSLGQGLWQYF
-,TRBV15,-,TRBJ1-5,TGTGCCACCAGCAGAGATAGAGGCAATCAGCCCCAGCATTTT,CATSRDRGNQPQHF
few,TRBV11-2,-,TRBJ1-1,TGTGCCAGCAGCTTGACAAACGCTGAAGCTTTCTTT,CASSLTNAEAFF
-,TRBV4-3,-,TRBJ2-3,TGCGCCAGCAGCCAAGGACCGTCAGGTGCGCAGTATTTT,CASSQGPSGAQYF
-,TRBV30,TRBD1,TRBJ2-7,TGTGCCTGGAACGGGATAAGGAGGACAGGGGTCGGCGAGCAGTACTTC,CAWNGIRRTGVGEQYF
-,TRBV11-2,TRBD2,TRBJ2-7,TGTGCCACGAGCGACGGGACTAGCGGGGGGGAACCAGAAACTGAGCAGTACTTC,CATSDGTSGGEPETEQYF
-,TRBV7-6,TRBD1,TRBJ1-6,TGTGCCAGCAGCTGGGACAGGGGTTTGGGGAATTCACCCCTCCACTTT,CASSWDRGLGNSPLHF
-,TRBV6-1,-,TRBJ1-1,TGTGCCAGCAGTGAAAGTTTTATGGACAATTCTTTCTTT,CASSESFMDNSFF
few,TRBV19,TRBD1,TRBJ1-5,TGTGCCAGTAGCCTCGGACAGGGGGCTTATCAGCCCCAGCATTTT,CASSLGQGAYQPQHF
-,TRBV29-1,TRBD1,TRBJ2-2,TGCAGCGTCGAGGGGACAGTGTCGAACACCGGGGAGCTGTTTTTT,CSVEGTVSNTGELFF
-,TRBV10-3,TRBD2,TRBJ2-1,TGTGCCATCAGTGAGGCTAGCGGGAGGGGGGAGCAGTTCTTC,CAISEASGRGEQFF
few,TRBV6-1,-,TRBJ2-1,TGTGCCAGCAGTGAATGGGGGGGCGGGAGTGGTTCCTACAATGAGCAGTTCTTC,CASSEWGGGSGSYNEQFF
-,TRBV19,-,TRBJ1-1,TGTGCCAGTAGTACCGTTGCAGGGAGGTTGAACACTGAAGCTTTCTTT,CASSTVAGRLNTEAFF
-,TRBV5-1,TRBD2,TRBJ2-4,TGCGCCAGCAGCTTGGGGGGGACTAGCGTCGAAAACATTCAGTACTTC,CASSLGGTSVENIQYF
-,TRBV18,-,TRBJ2-3,TGTGCCAGCTCACCACAAGCATCAGGGTCGGGCACAGATACGCAGTATTTT,CASSPQASGSGTDTQYF
-,TRBV5-5,TRBD1,TRBJ1-4,TGTGCCAGCAGCCTGGACAGGGGGCCTGAAAAACTGTTTTTT,CASSLDRGPEKLFF
once,TRBV19,TRBD1,TRBJ2-7,TGTGCCAGTAGTATTGTAGACAGGGTAGGCGAGCAGTACTTC,CASSIVDRVGEQYF
few,TRBV30,-,TRBJ2-3,TGTGCCTGGAGTGTACGCAGGGCAGATACGCAGTATTTT,CAWSVRRADTQYF
few,TRBV19,-,TRBJ1-4,TGTGCCAGTCGCGGTCCAAATGAAAAACTGTTTTTT,CASRGPNEKLFF
once,TRBV27,TRBD1,TRBJ1-5,TGTGCCAGGTGGACAGGGGTAAGTAATCAGCCCCAGCATTTT,CARWTGVSNQPQHF
-,TRBV6-5,-,TRBJ1-2,TGTGCCAGCAGTCTGAGGGAGGACTATGGCTACACCTTC,CASSLREDYGYTF
-,TRBV4-3,-,TRBJ1-5,TGCGCCAGCAGCGATAACAGTCATAGCAATCAGCCCCAGCATTTT,CASSDNSHSNQPQHF
-,TRBV5-1,-,TRBJ1-1,TGCGCCAGCAGCCTCAGACAGGAGAACACTGAAGCTTTCTTT,CASSLRQENTEAFF
-,TRBV7-9,-,TRBJ2-3,TGTGCCAGCAGGGAAGGACTCACAGATACGCAGTATTTT,CASREGLTDTQYF
-,TRBV2,TRBD2,TRBJ2-5,TGTGCCAGCGTTGAGGGGACTAGCGGACAAGAGACCCAGTACTTC,CASVEGTSGQETQYF
-,TRBV9,TRBD1,TRBJ1-2,TGTGCCAGCAGCGACCGGACAGGGAACTATGGCTACACCTTC,CASSDRTGNYGYTF
-,TRBV11-2,-,TRBJ1-6,TGTGCCAGCAGCTTAGGTCAGGTCTTGCCCCTCCACTTT,CASSLGQVLPLHF
-,TRBV10-3,TRBD1,TRBJ2-7,TGTGCCATCAGCCCCGAACAGGGGGCGCGTGAGCAGTACTTC,CAISPEQGAREQYF
-,TRBV7-8,-,TRBJ1-2,TGTGCCAGCAGCTTAGACGGGATGATGGGCTACACCTTC,CASSLDGMMGYTF
-,TRBV5-1,TRBD1,TRBJ2-7,TGCGCCAGCAGCTTGGACAACAGGGGGATATACTACGAGCAGTACTTC,CASSLDNRGIYYEQYF
-,TRBV5-1,TRBD2,TRBJ2-5,TGCGCCAGCAGCTATAGCGGGGATCAAGAGACCCAGTACTTC,CASSYSGDQETQYF
-,TRBV6-1,TRBD2,TRBJ2-2,TGTGCCAGCAGTGAAGCGGCGGGGGGCGGGACCGGGGAGCTGTTTTTT,CASSEAAGGGTGELFF
-,TRBV11-2,-,TRBJ1-6,TGTGCCAGCAGCTTAGATCTCCCGCAGAATTCACCCCTCCACTTT,CASSLDLPQNSPLHF
-,TRBV7-6,TRBD2,TRBJ2-2,TGTGCCAGCAGCTTAGCGCCAGCGGGGGGGAACACCGGGGAGCTGTTTTTT,CASSLAPAGGNTGELFF
-,TRBV7-2,-,TRBJ2-3,TGTGCCAGCAGCCTCGGGACTGTCGTTGCAGATACGCAGTATTTT,CASSLGTVVADTQYF
-,TRBV5-1,TRBD1,TRBJ2-2,TGCGCCAGCAGACGAAGGACAGGGGGGGTTCCCGGGGAGCTGTTTTTT,CASRRRTGGVPGELFF
-,TRBV29-1,-,TRBJ1-1,TGCAGCGTTGAAACGGGACAGAACACTGAAGCTTTCTTT,CSVETGQNTEAFF
-,TRBV7-2,-,TRBJ1-2,TGTGCCAGCAGCTTAATAGGGGGAAATCGAGGCTACACCTTC,CASSLIGGNRGYTF
-,TRBV27,TRBD2,TRBJ2-7,TGTGCCACTGGGACTAGCGGATACGAGCAGTACTTC,CATGTSGYEQYF
-,TRBV5-1,TRBD1,TRBJ1-2,TGCGCCAGCAGTACGGGACAGCGCAATGGCTACACCTTC,CASSTGQRNGYTF
-,TRBV19,-,TRBJ1-2,TGTGCCAGTGAATTCGACAGGCACTATGGCTACACCTTC,CASEFDRHYGYTF
few,TRBV11-2,-,TRBJ2-6,TGTGCCAGCAGTCGCCCAGGGTCAGGGGCCAACGTCCTGACTTTC,CASSRPGSGANVLTF
-,TRBV2,TRBD1,TRBJ2-7,TGTGCCAGTTGGGGACAGGGGAGTAGGCAGTACTTC,CASWGQGSRQYF
-,TRBV7-9,TRBD2,TRBJ2-3,TGTGCCAGCAGCTCCCGACGGGGGGGAGATACGCAGTATTTT,CASSSRRGGDTQYF
-,TRBV4-1,-,TRBJ1-5,TGCGCCAGCAGCCAAGATCCGGAGGATCTAAGGCCCCAGCATTTT,CASSQDPEDLRPQHF
-,TRBV7-2,-,TRBJ2-5,TGTGCCAGCGGCATAGCCCTCCAAGAGACCCAGTACTTC,CASGIALQETQYF
-,TRBV5-1,TRBD2,TRBJ2-3,TGCGCCAGCAGCCCGAAGACTAGCGGGGTCCTTACTAGCACAGATACGCAGTATTTT,CASSPKTSGVLTSTDTQYF
-,TRBV5-1,-,TRBJ1-6,TGCGCCAGCAGCTTGAAGGCCCAGGGCAGGGGAGTTTCACCCCTCCACTTT,CASSLKAQGRGVSPLHF